What follows is one TCR beta chain and its context. This sample was included in a study of OX40 agonist ivuxolimab in advanced cancers. For the study at large: Dose-escalation patients had hepatocellular carcinoma, melanoma, renal cell or head and neck cancer.

This CDR3 comprises 12 residues. The germline V gene has CDR1 LNHDA and CDR2 SQIVND (reference sequence). The ends were cut back, 1 base at V and 15 bases at J, with 13 bases in the middle. Libraries were prepared by immunoSEQ multiplex PCR; TCRdb keeps only in-frame clonotypes and omits some of them. The sample contains 50,000 or so clones, roughly 90% of which appear only once. The V call is TRBV19, the J call TRBJ1-5; no definite D call. The sequences come from CD4+ or CD8+ T cells sorted from blood, collected in a trial of the OX40 agonist ivuxolimab. The clonotype originates from an adult with an advanced solid tumor such as melanoma, head and neck, liver or kidney cancer. The DNA for the CDR3 is TGTGCCAGTAGTATAGGGACGGCCCCCGTGCATTTT. Protein product: CASSIGTAPVHF.